This TCR beta chain was retrieved from a study of blood T cell repertoires in COVID-19. Study information: Samples came from the United States, Italy and Spain, spanning acute and convalescent COVID-19. From T cells, B-cell-depleted T cells, or PBMCs came the material, which was cDNA or gDNA.

CDR3 length: 16 amino acids. Germline V gene sequence: CDR1 SGHNT, CDR2 YENEEA. The V gene end was trimmed by 3 bases and the J gene end by 7 bases; junction bases not matched to a gene: 11. Study processing details: Reference gene primer amplification in the assay estimated nucleated cell counts. The data were produced by immunoSEQ multiplex PCR, yet TCRdb's version contains in-frame clones alone and is incomplete. Clone size and V and J calls were adopted from that table, with D and trimming inferred from the DNA. This table holds 150,000 to 200,000 clones, about three quarters found once. This chain connects TRBV11-3 to TRBJ2-1; 8 nucleotides match TRBD2. Material for sequencing was peripheral blood. This TCR derives from a man in his sixties with acute or convalescent COVID-19. CDR3: CASSLDSGGPWNEQFF. As DNA, the CDR3 is TGTGCCAGCAGCTTGGACAGCGGGGGCCCCTGGAATGAGCAGTTCTTC.